These T cell receptor beta chains were read from a single sample in a study of shared clonotypes between healthy human individuals. Measured with immunoSEQ multiplex PCR; TCRdb has only the in-frame clones, and not every one. The data hold 950,000 to 1,200,000 clones, with approximately 77% observed a single time. Sequences were obtained from memory CD4+ T cells from PBMCs. The receptors were sampled from a man in his late teens or twenties in good health. Some clones in this sample may be carry-over from other donors' samples. The CDR3 runs from the conserved cysteine through the conserved F or W. Fields, in order: V gene, clone size, J gene, D gene, CDR3 DNA, CDR3 protein. The D gene is left open where the match is weak. Some rows mark clone size as missing; the rest say once, few, many or name a class of expanded clone.

V: TRBV5-1
size: NA
J: TRBJ1-4
D: NA
DNA: TGCGCCAGCAGCCTTGGGGAGAGGACTAATGAAAAACTGTTTTTT
CDR3: CASSLGERTNEKLFF

V: TRBV15
size: few
J: TRBJ1-1
D: NA
DNA: TGTGCCACCAGCAGAGATAAATGGGAGGTGAACACTGAAGCTTTCTTT
CDR3: CATSRDKWEVNTEAFF

V: TRBV28
size: NA
J: TRBJ1-2
D: NA
DNA: TGTGCCAGCAGTTTATGGCCGGGGGCCAAGGTTTCTGGCTACACCTTC
CDR3: CASSLWPGAKVSGYTF

V: TRBV5-1
size: once
J: TRBJ2-1
D: TRBD2
DNA: TGCGCCAGCAGCTTGGCCGCGACTAGCGGCTACAATGAGCAGTTCTTC
CDR3: CASSLAATSGYNEQFF

V: TRBV6-1
size: NA
J: TRBJ1-2
D: NA
DNA: TGTGCCAGCAGTGAAGGAGACCCGGGGGGCTACACCTTC
CDR3: CASSEGDPGGYTF

V: TRBV28
size: NA
J: TRBJ2-6
D: NA
DNA: TGTGCCAGCCGCCCCCACGGAGGGTCTAACGTCCTGACTTTC
CDR3: CASRPHGGSNVLTF

V: TRBV29-1
size: NA
J: TRBJ2-5
D: TRBD1
DNA: TGCAGCGGGGGACAGGGGGGAGAGACCCAGTACTTC
CDR3: CSGGQGGETQYF

V: TRBV5-6
size: once
J: TRBJ2-5
D: NA
DNA: TGTGCCAGCAGCTTGGGACAGACTAGGGGAGAGACCCAGTACTTC
CDR3: CASSLGQTRGETQYF

V: TRBV18
size: NA
J: TRBJ2-7
D: NA
DNA: TGTGCCAGCTCGCGCGACGGGGGAGCCTTCTACGAGCAGTACTTC
CDR3: CASSRDGGAFYEQYF

V: TRBV2
size: NA
J: TRBJ1-4
D: NA
DNA: TGTGCCAGCACGAGGATTACAACTAATGAAAAACTGTTTTTT
CDR3: CASTRITTNEKLFF

V: TRBV6-6
size: few
J: TRBJ2-1
D: NA
DNA: TGTGCCAGCAGTACTCAAATACTAGAGAATGAGCAGTTCTTC
CDR3: CASSTQILENEQFF

V: TRBV9
size: many
J: TRBJ1-2
D: NA
DNA: TGTGCCAGCAGCGTGGGCAGTTACTATGGCTACACCTTC
CDR3: CASSVGSYYGYTF

V: TRBV9
size: NA
J: TRBJ1-2
D: TRBD1
DNA: TGTGCCAGCAGCCGGGACAGTGGTTATGGCTACACCTTC
CDR3: CASSRDSGYGYTF

V: TRBV9
size: NA
J: TRBJ1-5
D: NA
DNA: TGTGCCAGCAGCCCAGGGGCGTCTGGGGGCAATCAGCCCCAGCATTTT
CDR3: CASSPGASGGNQPQHF

V: TRBV7-9
size: NA
J: TRBJ2-1
D: NA
DNA: TGTGCCAGCAGCTTAATTTTCTTGTACAATGAGCAGTTCTTC
CDR3: CASSLIFLYNEQFF

V: TRBV28
size: NA
J: TRBJ2-4
D: NA
DNA: TGTGCCAGCAGTTCCGGAGGGCCGGAAAACATTCAGTACTTC
CDR3: CASSSGGPENIQYF

V: TRBV6-5
size: NA
J: TRBJ2-7
D: TRBD2
DNA: TGTGCCAGCAGGAAACTAGCGGGAGTCTCCTACGAGCAGTACTTC
CDR3: CASRKLAGVSYEQYF

V: TRBV5-1
size: NA
J: TRBJ2-2
D: NA
DNA: TGCGCCAGCAGCTCGCTAGCGAACACCGGGGAGCTGTTTTTT
CDR3: CASSSLANTGELFF

V: TRBV5-4
size: NA
J: TRBJ1-1
D: NA
DNA: TGTGCCAGCAGGGGCCAGGACGGAAACACTGAAGCTTTCTTT
CDR3: CASRGQDGNTEAFF

V: TRBV7-2
size: NA
J: TRBJ1-2
D: NA
DNA: TGTGCCAGCAGCTTAGACAACGGCCGTGGCTACACCTTC
CDR3: CASSLDNGRGYTF

V: TRBV11-2
size: NA
J: TRBJ2-3
D: NA
DNA: TGTGCCAGCAGCGCCGGCGGGGCAGGGGTTACAGATACGCAGTATTTT
CDR3: CASSAGGAGVTDTQYF

V: TRBV4-3
size: NA
J: TRBJ2-7
D: NA
DNA: TGCGCCAGCAGCCAAGATAAAGGGGCCTACGAGCAGTACTTC
CDR3: CASSQDKGAYEQYF

V: TRBV5-1
size: NA
J: TRBJ2-1
D: TRBD2
DNA: TGCGCCAGCAGCTTGAGCCTAGCGGGAGTAGGCAATGAGCAGTTCTTC
CDR3: CASSLSLAGVGNEQFF

V: TRBV5-1
size: NA
J: TRBJ1-1
D: NA
DNA: TGCGCCAGCAGCTGGGGGGTGAACACTGAAGCTTTCTTT
CDR3: CASSWGVNTEAFF

V: TRBV25-1
size: NA
J: TRBJ2-3
D: NA
DNA: TGTGCCAGCAGTGCCACCACAGATACGCAGTATTTT
CDR3: CASSATTDTQYF

V: TRBV9
size: NA
J: TRBJ1-2
D: TRBD1
DNA: TGTGCCAGCAGCGTAGCACCGGGACAGGGCACCTATGGCTACACCTTC
CDR3: CASSVAPGQGTYGYTF

V: TRBV7-2
size: many
J: TRBJ2-3
D: NA
DNA: TGTGCCAGCAGCCCAACACGGGGCCCCCAGGGTACGCAGTATTTT
CDR3: CASSPTRGPQGTQYF

V: TRBV7-3
size: NA
J: TRBJ2-3
D: NA
DNA: TGTGCCAGCAGCTTAAGTCAAGCCAAGGGATTGAATACGCAGTATTTT
CDR3: CASSLSQAKGLNTQYF

V: TRBV5-1
size: NA
J: TRBJ2-7
D: NA
DNA: TGCGCCAGCAGCTTAGGGCAGGCCTTGGACGAGCAGTACTTC
CDR3: CASSLGQALDEQYF

V: TRBV29-1
size: NA
J: TRBJ1-2
D: NA
DNA: TGCAGCGTTGTCCAGGACCCTCCCTATGGCTACACCTTC
CDR3: CSVVQDPPYGYTF

V: TRBV18
size: NA
J: TRBJ2-5
D: NA
DNA: TGTGCCAGCTCAGGTACGGGGCCAAAAGAGACCCAGTACTTC
CDR3: CASSGTGPKETQYF

V: TRBV7-9
size: NA
J: TRBJ1-4
D: NA
DNA: TGTGCCAGCCGGAGGGCTACTAATGAAAAACTGTTTTTT
CDR3: CASRRATNEKLFF

V: TRBV5-4
size: many
J: TRBJ1-1
D: NA
DNA: TGTGCCAGCAGCTGGAGAAACACTGAAGCTTTCTTT
CDR3: CASSWRNTEAFF

V: TRBV5-1
size: NA
J: TRBJ2-3
D: NA
DNA: TGCGCCAGCAGCCTTGGAGCCGGGAGCACAGATACGCAGTATTTT
CDR3: CASSLGAGSTDTQYF